This T cell receptor (beta chain) stems from a study of CD8 T cells in ankylosing spondylitis. Trimming removed 0 bases from V and 0 bases from J, with 15 bases in between. The length of the CDR3 is 19 residues. The germline V gene encodes CDR1 MNHEY and CDR2 SVGAGI. Points from the study as a whole: One TCR beta motif, made up of seven to nine highly homologous variants, appeared characteristic of ankylosing spondylitis blood. As for the disease-linked clones, they showed a CD8+ phenotype and occurred at relatively low frequencies in peripheral blood.

Molecular-barcoded quantitative 5'-RACE produced these TCR beta libraries. Each CDR3 protein gets one entry after TCRdb re-called the 5' RACE reads with MiXCR. The sample includes some 200,000 distinct CDR3 sequences, approximately 7.4% seen only once; the top ten take 14%. This clonotype was counted many times. Its antigen is not identified. The J gene is TRBJ1-6, the V gene TRBV6-5; D unresolved. Sequenced sample: blood, either unsorted or a sorted T cell fraction (not recorded which). This TCR was sampled from a male donor with ankylosing spondylitis. The CDR3 region is CASSYSVGQATSYNSPLHF. In DNA form, the CDR3 reads TGTGCCAGCAGTTACTCGGTTGGGCAGGCAACCTCCTATAATTCACCCCTCCACTTT.